Listed below are T cell receptor beta chains from one sample, sequenced in a study of blood T cell repertoires in COVID-19. Only in-frame clones appear in the TCRdb table, and some are missing; sequencing was by immunoSEQ multiplex PCR. This sample has 400,000 or so clones, with roughly 89% found just once. The specimen was peripheral blood. Source of these receptors: a man between 18 and 35 years old with COVID-19, enrolled during active disease. The CDR3 runs from the conserved cysteine through the conserved F or W. D genes are given only for firm matches. Size values are once, few and many counts, or a class for expanded clones, and some rows have none.

V gene,J gene,D gene,clone size,CDR3 DNA,CDR3 protein
TRBV10-3,TRBJ2-5,TRBD2,.,TGTGCCATCAGTAACCATAGCGGGAGACAAGAGACCCAGTACTTC,CAISNHSGRQETQYF
TRBV2,TRBJ2-2,TRBD1,.,TGTGCCAGCGGGACAGGGAACACCGGGGAGCTGTTTTTT,CASGTGNTGELFF
TRBV15,TRBJ2-1,TRBD2,.,TGTGCCACCAGCGCAGGACTAGCGGGGGACAATGAGCAGTTCTTC,CATSAGLAGDNEQFF
TRBV7-9,TRBJ2-7,TRBD1,.,TGTGCCAGCAGCCCTGGACAGGGGAGAGACGAGCAGTACTTC,CASSPGQGRDEQYF
TRBV7-2,TRBJ2-5,.,.,TGTGCCAGCAGCGTGCGGAGGGGCGCCGAGACCCAGTACTTC,CASSVRRGAETQYF
TRBV28,TRBJ1-2,.,.,TGTGCCAGCAGTTTACCGTCCGGGGGTGGCTACACCTTC,CASSLPSGGGYTF
TRBV18,TRBJ2-3,.,.,TGTGCCAGCTCAGATTTAGCGGTGGGCACAGATACGCAGTATTTT,CASSDLAVGTDTQYF
TRBV3-1/TRBV3-2,TRBJ2-1,TRBD2,.,TGTGCCAGCAGCCAAGGCGGGACTAGCGGGGGGATCTACAATGAGCAGTTCTTC,CASSQGGTSGGIYNEQFF
TRBV27,TRBJ1-1,.,.,TGTGCCAGCAGTTTCACAGGAGTCACTGAAGCTTTCTTT,CASSFTGVTEAFF
TRBV9,TRBJ2-7,TRBD2,.,TGTGCCAGCAGCGTTAGCGGGAGTAGCAACGAGCAGTACTTC,CASSVSGSSNEQYF
TRBV29-1,TRBJ2-3,TRBD1,.,TGCAGCGTAAAAGACAGGGTGGATAGCACAGATACGCAGTATTTT,CSVKDRVDSTDTQYF
TRBV5-1,TRBJ2-5,.,.,TGCGCCAGCAGCTTGCAGGGGATTTTGGAGACCCAGTACTTC,CASSLQGILETQYF
TRBV4-1,TRBJ1-4,TRBD1,once,TGCGCCAGCAGCCTTCGACAGGGTTCAACTAATGAAAAACTGTTTTTT,CASSLRQGSTNEKLFF
TRBV5-6,TRBJ1-4,.,.,TGTGCCAGCAGCTTGGCTGTAGCGGGAAAACTGTTTTTT,CASSLAVAGKLFF
TRBV4-1,TRBJ1-5,.,.,TGCGCCAGCAGCCAAGTAGGAGGAGATCAGCCCCAGCATTTT,CASSQVGGDQPQHF
TRBV7-9,TRBJ2-1,.,.,TGTGCCAGCAGCTTAACAGTTGGCAATGAGCAGTTCTTC,CASSLTVGNEQFF
TRBV7-9,TRBJ2-5,TRBD2,.,TGTGCCAGCAGCCCCCCGAGCGGGGGTAGGGAGACCCAGTACTTC,CASSPPSGGRETQYF
TRBV3-1/TRBV3-2,TRBJ1-4,.,.,TGTGCCAGCAGCCATCTCGGGGAAAAACTGTTTTTT,CASSHLGEKLFF